This T cell receptor beta chain was recorded in a study of blood T cell repertoires in COVID-19. Study overall: Acute and convalescent COVID-19 specimens originated in the United States, Italy and Spain. The cDNA or gDNA used as material had been derived from T cells, B-cell-depleted T cells, or PBMCs.

After removal of 0 bases from V and 5 bases from J, the junction contained 5 bases not matched to a gene. Germline CDR1 is MNHEY and CDR2 is SVGEGT. The CDR3 is 17 residues long. This clone has a single count. In the original workflow: Researchers report that nucleated cell counts were estimated from reference gene primer amplification. Sequencing was performed with immunoSEQ multiplex PCR; in TCRdb, only in-frame clones are kept and a portion is missing. The V and J calls and the clone size are those of that table, but D and trimming were determined from the DNA. Of about 140,000 clones detected, 84% appear once; the ten largest clones hold approximately 5.8%.

The source is a human donor in a cohort sampled during active COVID-19. V usage is TRBV6-2 or TRBV6-3 and J usage is TRBJ2-3; TRBD2 aligns across 13 bases. Sequencing used peripheral blood. The CDR3 loop is CASSYSWTSGGKDTQYF. In nucleotides, the CDR3 is TGTGCCAGCAGTTACTCATGGACTAGCGGGGGTAAAGATACGCAGTATTTT.